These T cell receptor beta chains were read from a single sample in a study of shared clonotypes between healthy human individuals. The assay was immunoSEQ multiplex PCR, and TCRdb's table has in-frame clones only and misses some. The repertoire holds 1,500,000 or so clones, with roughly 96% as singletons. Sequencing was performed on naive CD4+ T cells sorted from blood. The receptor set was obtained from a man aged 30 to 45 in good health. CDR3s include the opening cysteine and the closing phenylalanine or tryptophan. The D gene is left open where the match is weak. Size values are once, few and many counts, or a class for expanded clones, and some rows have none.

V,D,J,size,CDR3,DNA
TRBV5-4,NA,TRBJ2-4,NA,CASSGPDSGRDIQYF,TGTGCCAGCAGCGGCCCCGATTCCGGGCGGGACATTCAGTACTTC
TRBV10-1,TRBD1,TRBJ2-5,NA,CARLRDRVTETQYF,TGCGCCAGACTCCGGGACAGGGTAACAGAGACCCAGTACTTC
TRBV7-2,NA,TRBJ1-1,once,CASFSDQSMNTEAFF,TGTGCCAGCTTCTCTGATCAGTCCATGAACACTGAAGCTTTCTTT
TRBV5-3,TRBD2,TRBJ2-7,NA,CARSPAGTGNTEQYF,TGTGCCAGAAGCCCAGCGGGGACTGGGAACACCGAGCAGTACTTC
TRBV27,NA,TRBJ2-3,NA,CASRQYPLGPDTQYF,TGTGCCAGCAGACAGTACCCTTTGGGGCCAGATACGCAGTATTTT
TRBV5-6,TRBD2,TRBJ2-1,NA,CASSGTTNNEQFF,TGTGCCAGCAGCGGGACTACGAACAATGAGCAGTTCTTC
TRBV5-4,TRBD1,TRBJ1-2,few,CASSLGTGVLDGYTF,TGTGCCAGCAGCTTAGGGACAGGGGTTCTTGATGGCTACACCTTC
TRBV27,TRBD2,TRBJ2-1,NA,CASSSGLAVYNEQFF,TGTGCCAGCAGTAGCGGACTAGCGGTCTACAATGAGCAGTTCTTC
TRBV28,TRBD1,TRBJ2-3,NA,CASSPPDRVTDTQYF,TGTGCCAGCAGTCCCCCCGACAGGGTCACAGATACGCAGTATTTT
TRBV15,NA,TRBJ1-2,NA,CATSQGRYGYTF,TGTGCCACCAGCCAGGGACGGTATGGCTACACCTTC
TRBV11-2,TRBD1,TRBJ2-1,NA,CASSQGQGAIEEQFF,TGTGCCAGCAGCCAAGGACAGGGGGCCATAGAGGAGCAGTTCTTC
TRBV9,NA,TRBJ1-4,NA,CASSVAGSTNEKLFF,TGTGCCAGCAGCGTAGCGGGTTCAACTAATGAAAAACTGTTTTTT
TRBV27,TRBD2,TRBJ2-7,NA,CASSPNTSGRLREQYF,TGTGCCAGCAGTCCTAATACTAGCGGGAGATTGAGAGAGCAGTACTTC
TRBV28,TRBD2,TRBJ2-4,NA,CASSFLSGSAKNIQYF,TGTGCCAGCAGTTTTCTTAGCGGGTCAGCCAAAAACATTCAGTACTTC
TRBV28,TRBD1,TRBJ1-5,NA,CASFPRGTGNQPQHF,TGTGCCAGCTTTCCTAGAGGGACAGGTAATCAGCCCCAGCATTTT
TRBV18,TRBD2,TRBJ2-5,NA,CASSPRPIAGGEETQYF,TGTGCCAGCTCACCAAGGCCTATAGCGGGAGGGGAAGAGACCCAGTACTTC
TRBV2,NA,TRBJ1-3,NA,CASSERLRASGNTIYF,TGTGCCAGCAGTGAAAGATTGAGGGCCTCTGGAAACACCATATATTTT
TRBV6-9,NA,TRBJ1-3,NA,CATLGPESESGNTIYF,TGTGCCACCCTCGGCCCCGAAAGTGAATCTGGAAACACCATATATTTT
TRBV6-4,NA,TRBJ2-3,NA,CASSGTPKDTQYF,TGTGCCAGCAGCGGGACACCAAAAGATACGCAGTATTTT
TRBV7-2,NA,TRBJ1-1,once,CASSLARFAEAFF,TGTGCCAGCAGCTTAGCTAGGTTCGCTGAAGCTTTCTTT
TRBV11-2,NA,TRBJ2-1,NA,CASSSDYRLPYNEQFF,TGTGCCAGCAGCTCCGACTACAGGTTACCCTACAATGAGCAGTTCTTC
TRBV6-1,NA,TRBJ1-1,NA,CASSQIMDSSEAFF,TGTGCCAGCAGTCAGATCATGGATAGTAGTGAAGCTTTCTTT
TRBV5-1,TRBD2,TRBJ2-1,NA,CASSQTSGTHNEQFF,TGCGCCAGCAGCCAGACTAGCGGGACCCACAATGAGCAGTTCTTC
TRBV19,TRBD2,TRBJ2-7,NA,CASSTHGLDNEQYF,TGTGCCAGTAGTACCCATGGACTAGACAACGAGCAGTACTTC
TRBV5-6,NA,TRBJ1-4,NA,CASSFPGTPGEKLFF,TGTGCCAGCAGCTTCCCCGGGACCCCTGGGGAAAAACTGTTTTTT
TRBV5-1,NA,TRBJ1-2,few,CASSLERIGGLGYTF,TGCGCCAGCAGCTTGGAGAGAATCGGGGGTTTGGGCTACACCTTC
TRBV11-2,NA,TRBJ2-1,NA,CASSLGLTGVVLNEQFF,TGTGCCAGCAGCTTAGGTCTTACGGGGGTGGTCCTCAATGAGCAGTTCTTC
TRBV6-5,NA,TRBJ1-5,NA,CASSPGGHHQPQHF,TGTGCCAGCAGCCCTGGGGGACATCATCAGCCCCAGCATTTT
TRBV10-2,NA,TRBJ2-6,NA,CASGPTGYSGANVLTF,TGCGCCAGCGGACCAACAGGTTACTCTGGGGCCAACGTCCTGACTTTC
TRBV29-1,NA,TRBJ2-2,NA,CSVGGPGTGELFF,TGCAGCGTTGGCGGTCCTGGGACCGGGGAGCTGTTTTTT
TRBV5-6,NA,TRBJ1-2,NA,CASNQEQTYGYTF,TGTGCCAGCAACCAGGAGCAGACCTATGGCTACACCTTC
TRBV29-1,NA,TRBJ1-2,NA,CSVLAGAWGYTF,TGCAGCGTTCTAGCAGGAGCCTGGGGCTACACCTTC
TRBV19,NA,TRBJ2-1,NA,CASRPGEIPYNEQFF,TGTGCCAGCCGCCCCGGGGAAATCCCTTACAATGAGCAGTTCTTC
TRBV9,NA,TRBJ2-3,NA,CASSVVAVKDDTQYF,TGTGCCAGCAGCGTAGTGGCAGTCAAGGACGATACGCAGTATTTT
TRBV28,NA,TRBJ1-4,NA,CASSNRVKREKLFF,TGTGCCAGCAGCAACAGGGTTAAGCGTGAAAAACTGTTTTTT
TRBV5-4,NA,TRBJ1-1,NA,CASSPRNGQLNTEAFF,TGTGCCAGCAGCCCGCGGAACGGGCAACTGAACACTGAAGCTTTCTTT
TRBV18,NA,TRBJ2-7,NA,CASSPLGRDDEQYF,TGTGCCAGCTCCCCACTCGGCAGAGACGACGAGCAGTACTTC
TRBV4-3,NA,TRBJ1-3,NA,CASSQGTFSGNTIYF,TGCGCCAGCAGCCAAGGCACCTTCTCTGGAAACACCATATATTTT
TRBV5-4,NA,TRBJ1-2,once,CASSLPGDYGYTF,TGTGCCAGCAGCTTGCCCGGGGACTATGGCTACACCTTC
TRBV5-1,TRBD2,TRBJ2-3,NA,CASSLDTAGGTDTQYF,TGCGCCAGCAGCTTGGATACAGCGGGAGGCACAGATACGCAGTATTTT
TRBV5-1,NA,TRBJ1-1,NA,CASSLVSPSMNTEAFF,TGCGCCAGCAGCTTGGTTTCTCCTTCTATGAACACTGAAGCTTTCTTT
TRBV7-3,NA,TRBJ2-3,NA,CASSLGTNTDTQYF,TGTGCCAGCAGCTTGGGGACGAACACAGATACGCAGTATTTT
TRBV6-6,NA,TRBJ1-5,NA,CASNGRENQPQHF,TGTGCCAGCAACGGACGGGAGAATCAGCCCCAGCATTTT
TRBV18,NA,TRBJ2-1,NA,CASSQNYPSYNEQFF,TGTGCCAGCTCACAAAACTACCCCTCCTACAATGAGCAGTTCTTC
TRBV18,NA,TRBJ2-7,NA,CASSPQGGNAGEQYF,TGTGCCAGCTCACCACAGGGGGGGAATGCTGGCGAGCAGTACTTC
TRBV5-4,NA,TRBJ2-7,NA,CASSSRGSYEQYF,TGTGCCAGCAGCTCTCGCGGCTCCTACGAGCAGTACTTC
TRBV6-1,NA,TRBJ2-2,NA,CASSEVGSYTGELFF,TGTGCCAGCAGTGAAGTGGGGAGCTACACCGGGGAGCTGTTTTTT
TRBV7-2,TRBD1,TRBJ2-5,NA,CASSYRDRVQETQYF,TGTGCCAGCAGCTACAGGGACAGGGTGCAAGAGACCCAGTACTTC
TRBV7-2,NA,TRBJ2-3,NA,CASSLGGRGSSTDTQYF,TGTGCCAGCAGCTTAGGAGGGCGGGGTTCTAGCACAGATACGCAGTATTTT
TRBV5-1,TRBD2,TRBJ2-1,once,CASSGRGGSSYNEQFF,TGCGCCAGCAGCGGGCGGGGCGGGAGCTCCTACAATGAGCAGTTCTTC
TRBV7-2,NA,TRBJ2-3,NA,CASSPLGFGTDTQYF,TGTGCCAGCAGCCCACTGGGATTTGGCACAGATACGCAGTATTTT
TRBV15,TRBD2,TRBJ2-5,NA,CATSRDRLAEQETQYF,TGTGCCACCAGCAGAGATCGACTAGCTGAGCAAGAGACCCAGTACTTC
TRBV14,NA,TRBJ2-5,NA,CASSQERRIGIETQYF,TGTGCCAGCAGCCAAGAGCGGCGAATAGGGATAGAGACCCAGTACTTC